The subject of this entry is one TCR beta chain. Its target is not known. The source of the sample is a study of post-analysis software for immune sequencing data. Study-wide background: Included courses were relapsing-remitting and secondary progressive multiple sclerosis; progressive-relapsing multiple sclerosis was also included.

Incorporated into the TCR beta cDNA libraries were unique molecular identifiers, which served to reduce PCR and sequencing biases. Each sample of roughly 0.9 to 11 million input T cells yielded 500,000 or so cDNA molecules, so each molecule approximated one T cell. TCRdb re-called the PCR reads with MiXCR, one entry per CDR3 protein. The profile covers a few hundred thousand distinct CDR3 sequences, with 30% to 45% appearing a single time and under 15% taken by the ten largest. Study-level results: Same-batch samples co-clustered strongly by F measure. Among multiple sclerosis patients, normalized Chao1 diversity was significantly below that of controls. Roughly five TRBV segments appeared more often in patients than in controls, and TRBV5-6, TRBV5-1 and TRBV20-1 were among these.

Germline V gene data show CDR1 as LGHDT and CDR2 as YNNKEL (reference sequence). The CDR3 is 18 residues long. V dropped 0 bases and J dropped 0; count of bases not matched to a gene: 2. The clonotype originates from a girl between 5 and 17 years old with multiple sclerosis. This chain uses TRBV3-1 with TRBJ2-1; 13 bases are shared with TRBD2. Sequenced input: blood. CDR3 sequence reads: CASSQETSGGSSYNEQFF. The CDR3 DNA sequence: TGTGCCAGCAGCCAAGAGACTAGCGGGGGGAGCTCCTACAATGAGCAGTTCTTC.